These 24 T cell receptor beta chains originate from one sample sequenced in a study of shared clonotypes between healthy human individuals. Clones were sequenced by immunoSEQ multiplex PCR, and TCRdb holds only the in-frame ones, with some missing. The sample contains millions of clones, roughly 92% of which appear only once. Sequenced: naive CD4+ T cells sorted from blood. Subset specified: CD45RA+ positively selected. The receptors stem from a man aged 18 to 29 in good health.

The chain combines TRBV11-2 with TRBJ2-5; no definite D call. The J call is doubtful: the DNA matches TRBJ2-7 better. The CDR3 runs 13 residues. The germline gives CDR1 SGHAT, CDR2 FQNNGV. The CDR3 sequence is CASSLVGFSEQYF. For the CDR3, the DNA is TGTGCCAGCAGCCTCGTGGGGTTCAGCGAGCAGTACTTC.

This chain connects TRBV7-9 to TRBJ2-2; 11 bases line up with TRBD2. The V and J ends lost 6 bases and 6 bases, in that order; junction bases with no gene match: 9. The CDR3 contains 16 residues. Germline assignment: CDR1 SEHNR and CDR2 FQNEAQ (reference sequence). CDR3 protein: CASRMRGLADAGELFF. The DNA for the CDR3 is TGTGCCAGCAGGATGAGGGGACTAGCGGACGCCGGGGAGCTGTTTTTT.

CDR3 sequence reads: CASSPDPDSYNEQFF. For the CDR3, the DNA is TGCGCCAGCAGCCCCGACCCGGACTCCTACAATGAGCAGTTCTTC. The genes are TRBV5-1 and TRBJ2-1; no reliable D call. Germline V lookup: CDR1 SGHRS, CDR2 YFSETQ. Trimming stripped 4 bases from V and 0 bases from J, with 11 bases between. CDR3 length: 15 amino acids.

J is TRBJ2-1 and V is TRBV4-1, with TRBD2 identical over 15 bases. Germline V gene data show CDR1 as MGHRA and CDR2 as YSYEKL. The CDR3 extends over 22 amino acids. The ends lost 2 bases at V and 0 bases at J; junction bases unmatched: 14. CDR3 in DNA: TGCGCCAGCAGCCAATGGGTCAAACATGGGACTAGCGGGAGGAGCTCCTACAATGAGCAGTTCTTC. This gives the protein CASSQWVKHGTSGRSSYNEQFF.

In regard to this clone: This sample includes further DNA sequences coding for the same CDR3. The genes are TRBV19 and TRBJ1-6; the match to TRBD1 covers 9 bases. The V segment lost 8 bases and the J segment 4 bases; nucleotides outside the gene matches: 3. The CDR3 consists of 14 residues. Germline loops: CDR1 LNHDA, CDR2 SQIVND (reference sequence). The CDR3 sequence: CASRTGDYNSPLHF. CDR3 sequence (DNA): TGTGCCAGTCGGACAGGGGATTATAATTCACCCCTCCACTTT.

The chain employs TRBV18 and TRBJ2-5; D is possibly TRBD1 or TRBD2 (5 bases each). This CDR3 spans 17 amino acids. V was cut by 6 bases and J by 3 bases, with 23 bases left in between. Germline V CDR1 and CDR2: KGHSH, LQKENI. The CDR3, as DNA: TGTGCCAGCTCCCGGACACGTGGGGTCGAGGGTGAAGAGACCCAGTACTTC. Its protein product is CASSRTRGVEGEETQYF.

The chain is built from TRBV19 and TRBJ2-5; 7 bases are shared with TRBD2. V dropped 5 bases and J dropped 5; count of bases not matched to a gene: 8. Germline CDR1 LNHDA, CDR2 SQIVND (reference sequence). The CDR3 length is 14 residues. CDR3 bases: TGTGCCAGTAGTTTCACTAGCGCTGCGGAGACCCAGTACTTC. As protein: CASSFTSAAETQYF.

The rearrangement uses TRBV5-4 and TRBJ2-7; D possibly corresponds to TRBD2 (6 bases). This CDR3 is 16 amino acids long. Deletions cut 4 bases from V and 0 bases from J, with 17 bases between. CDR1 and CDR2 from the germline V gene are SGHNT and YYREEE (reference sequence). The CDR3 bases are TGTGCCAGCAGCACCCCTCTGGGAGGAACCTCCTACGAGCAGTACTTC. Its translation is CASSTPLGGTSYEQYF.

The chain uses TRBV5-1 and TRBJ2-1; 15 bases map to TRBD2. Germline V gene data show CDR1 as SGHRS and CDR2 as YFSETQ. The CDR3 runs to 16 residues. Unmatched junction bases numbered 9, after V lost 4 bases and J lost 10 bases. The CDR3 protein is CASSQRTSGGAYEQFF. In DNA, the CDR3 is TGCGCCAGCAGCCAGAGGACTAGCGGGGGGGCTTACGAGCAGTTCTTC. The variable domain in full, with the rest retrieved from reference TRBV5-1 and TRBJ2-1, is KAGVTQTPRYLIKTRGQQVTLSCSPISGHRSVSWYQQTPGQGLQFLFEYFSETQRNKGNFPGRFSGRQFSNSRSEMNVSTLELGDSALYLCASSQRTSGGAYEQFFGPGTRLTVL.

The genes are TRBV5-1 and TRBJ1-5; no reliable D call. The germline gives CDR1 SGHRS, CDR2 YFSETQ. There are 15 residues in the CDR3. V lost 1 base, J lost 1 base, and 9 bases lay in between. Written as DNA, the CDR3 is TGCGCCAGCAGCTTGCTCCCGGAGAGCAATCAGCCCCAGCATTTT. It encodes CASSLLPESNQPQHF.

The chain employs TRBV21-1 and TRBJ2-3; the table's TRBD2 call for D was not verified on the DNA. TRBV21-1 is classified as a pseudogene. The CDR3 extends over 13 amino acids. DNA of the CDR3: TGTGCCAGCAGCATGGGTGAGGGAGATACGCAGTATTTT. This gives the protein CASSMGEGDTQYF.

This clone occurred once. This chain connects TRBV14 to TRBJ1-6, with D hard to call. Trimming took off 3 bases at V and 9 bases at J, with 18 bases between the two ends. CDR3 length: 16 amino acids. Germline V gives CDR1 SGHDN, CDR2 FVKESK. Written as DNA, the CDR3 is TGTGCCAGCAGCCAGCTGGCAGGTTCCTTCGGTTCACCCCTCCACTTT. Protein sequence: CASSQLAGSFGSPLHF.

The chain carries TRBV7-2 and TRBJ2-3; 7 bases align to TRBD1. The junction had 10 bases not matched to a gene; V was cut back by 5 bases and J by 2 bases. The CDR3 is made up of 16 amino acids. CDR1 SGHTA and CDR2 FQGNSA come from the germline V gene. The CDR3 protein is CASSLGQATFTDTQYF. The CDR3 nucleotides read TGTGCCAGCAGCCTAGGACAGGCCACTTTCACAGATACGCAGTATTTT.

The chain carries TRBV29-1 and TRBJ1-1; D is undetermined. The germline V gene encodes CDR1 SQVTM and CDR2 ANQGSEA. The V gene lost 6 bases and the J gene lost 2 bases, with 7 bases spanning the gap. The CDR3 has 11 residues. The CDR3 spells CSVRNNTEAFF. In nucleotides, the CDR3 is TGCAGCGTCAGAAATAACACTGAAGCTTTCTTT.

A note on this clone: Within the sample, other DNA sequences also encode this same CDR3. The gene calls are TRBV6-5 and TRBJ2-7; 7 bases are a match to TRBD1. This CDR3 is built from 12 residues. The germline gives CDR1 MNHEY, CDR2 SVGAGI. The trim removed 9 bases at V and 1 base at J, leaving 3 bases unmatched. This CDR3 reads CASRQGSYEQYF. CDR3 DNA: TGTGCCAGTCGACAGGGTTCCTACGAGCAGTACTTC.

This chain connects TRBV5-6 to TRBJ2-3; 11 bases align to TRBD1. The trim removed 4 bases at V and 6 bases at J, leaving 13 bases unmatched. CDR3 length equals 17 residues. CDR1 SGHDT and CDR2 YYEEEE come from the germline V gene. The CDR3 sequence is CASSKTRTGGAWDTQYF. In DNA form, the CDR3 reads TGTGCCAGCAGCAAAACGAGGACAGGGGGCGCATGGGATACGCAGTATTTT.

The chain recombines TRBV11-2 with TRBJ1-2, with D possibly matching TRBD1 (6 bases). Germline V gene data show CDR1 as SGHAT and CDR2 as FQNNGV. The CDR3 totals 17 residues. V shed 1 base and J shed 0 bases, with 15 bases lying between them. The CDR3 loop reads CASSLVPSQGTNYGYTF. The DNA for the CDR3 is TGTGCCAGCAGCTTAGTACCGAGCCAGGGGACTAACTATGGCTACACCTTC.

This chain links TRBV5-1 with TRBJ2-1, with D perhaps TRBD2 (6 bases). Germline CDR1 is SGHRS and CDR2 is YFSETQ. With 6 bases removed from V and 2 bases from J, the gap between germline ends came to 15 bases. The CDR3 runs to 15 residues. The CDR3 region has the DNA TGCGCCAGCACCTCCGGGACTGGGGCCTACAATGAGCAGTTCTTC. As protein: CASTSGTGAYNEQFF.

The chain employs TRBV10-3 and TRBJ1-2, with D possibly being TRBD1 (6 bases). Trimming shortened V by 11 bases and J by 8 bases, and 21 bases separated the two germline ends. The CDR3 loop spans 13 amino acids. Per germline, CDR1 ENHRY and CDR2 SYGVKD. CDR3 residues: CASHYSGQDGYTF. The CDR3 DNA follows: TGTGCCTCACACTATTCGGGACAAGACGGCTACACCTTC.

The chain links TRBV5-6 to TRBJ2-2, with 9 bases matching TRBD1. CDR3 length equals 16 residues. V shed 0 bases, J shed 5 bases, and the junction held 5 bases outside the gene matches. Germline V gene sequence: CDR1 SGHDT, CDR2 YYEEEE. The CDR3 DNA follows: TGTGCCAGCAGCTTGGCCGGGACAGGGCGTACCGGGGAGCTGTTTTTT. Protein: CASSLAGTGRTGELFF.

This chain connects TRBV4-1 to TRBJ1-2; possibly TRBD1 for D (5 bases). CDR3 length: 15 amino acids. Between the trimmed V and J ends, which lost 4 bases and 2 bases, there was a span of 14 bases. Germline V CDR1 and CDR2: MGHRA, YSYEKL. The CDR3, as DNA: TGCGCCAGCAGCCTATCGCAGGGCCCCAACTATGGCTACACCTTC. Amino acids: CASSLSQGPNYGYTF.

The genes are TRBV19 and TRBJ2-1; 8 bases fit TRBD2. The CDR3 contains 16 residues. The germline CDR1 and CDR2 sequences are LNHDA and SQIVND (reference sequence). The junction had 6 bases not matched to a gene; V was cut back by 1 base and J by 4 bases. CDR3 residues: CASSIAAAGEYNEQFF. As DNA, the CDR3 is TGTGCCAGTAGTATAGCAGCAGCGGGAGAGTACAATGAGCAGTTCTTC.

This rearrangement joins TRBV20-1 to TRBJ1-2; 8 nucleotides agree with TRBD1. The CDR3 contains 11 residues. The germline V gene encodes CDR1 DFQATT and CDR2 SNEGSKA (reference sequence). V lost 5 bases and J lost 7; bases outside the gene matches: 3. For the CDR3, the DNA is TGCAGTGCTCAGGGGGCCCGTGGCTACACCTTC. Translating gives CSAQGARGYTF.

The genes are TRBV27 and TRBJ2-2, with D possibly TRBD2 on 6 matching bases. V lost 1 base to trimming and J lost 5 bases, with 11 bases between them. Germline values: CDR1 MNHEY, CDR2 SMNVEV (reference sequence). This CDR3 spans 15 amino acids. CDR3 bases: TGTGCCAGCAGTTTATACGGGGGTATTACCGGGGAGCTGTTTTTT. Protein sequence: CASSLYGGITGELFF.